These 26 T cell receptor beta chains share one sample of origin, sequenced in a study of sequential checkpoint blockade in melanoma. The data were produced by immunoSEQ multiplex PCR, yet TCRdb's version contains in-frame clones alone and is incomplete. The repertoire holds 3,200 or so clones, with less than 75% as singletons. Treatment in this sample: randomized to nivolumab then ipilimumab (arm A) or the reverse (arm B). The sequencing here drew on CD8+ T cells sorted from blood (inferred from file names), taken from a patient given nivolumab and ipilimumab in sequence. These receptors originate from a human donor with melanoma.

The chain carries TRBV2 and TRBJ1-6; D is perhaps TRBD1 (6 bases). V was pared by 6 bases and J by 7 bases, with 13 bases between. Germline CDR1 is SNHLY and CDR2 is FYNNEI. CDR3 length: 14 residues. For the CDR3, the DNA is TGTGCCAGCAGAGGGGGGGAAGGAAATTCACCCCTCCACTTT. Protein: CASRGGEGNSPLHF.

The chain links TRBV11-2 to TRBJ2-7; maybe TRBD1 (5 bases). V was trimmed by 3 bases and J by 2 bases, leaving 8 bases between them. The germline gives CDR1 SGHAT, CDR2 FQNNGV. This CDR3 is 13 amino acids long. This CDR3 reads CASSFHRTYEQYF. CDR3 nucleotide sequence: TGTGCCAGCAGCTTTCACAGGACCTACGAGCAGTACTTC.

V and J are TRBV6-5 and TRBJ1-2; TRBD1 might be the D (6 bases). Germline values: CDR1 MNHEY, CDR2 SVGAGI. Deletions cut 5 bases from V and 8 bases from J, with 18 bases between. This CDR3 is 14 amino acids long. The CDR3 region has the DNA TGTGCCAGCAGTCAGGGGACCCAAACGGAAGGCTACACCTTC. Translated, it gives CASSQGTQTEGYTF.

This clone turned up a few times. The chain combines TRBV13 with TRBJ2-1, with 9 bases identical to TRBD1. The CDR3 is made up of 16 amino acids. V lost 3 bases, J lost 1 base, and 4 bases stayed unmatched. Germline V gene lookup returns CDR1 PRHDT and CDR2 FYEKMQ (reference sequence). For the CDR3, the DNA is TGTGCCAGCAGCTTTTTAGGGACAGGGTCCTACAATGAGCAGTTCTTC. This codes for CASSFLGTGSYNEQFF.

The rearrangement joins TRBV19 to TRBJ2-3; tentatively, D is TRBD1 (6 bases). The CDR3 spans 14 residues. Germline V lookup: CDR1 LNHDA, CDR2 SQIVND (reference sequence). V lost 7 bases and J 0 bases, leaving 11 bases between the germline ends. CDR3 sequence (DNA): TGTGCCAGTACACCGACAGGCAGCACAGATACGCAGTATTTT. Its translation is CASTPTGSTDTQYF. The full variable domain, completed using reference TRBV19 and TRBJ2-3, is DGGITQSPKYLFRKEGQNVTLSCEQNLNHDAMYWYRQDPGQGLRLIYYSQIVNDFQKGDIAEGYSVSREKKESFPLTVTSAQKNPTAFYLCASTPTGSTDTQYFGPGTRLTVL.

The chain uses TRBV9 and TRBJ2-3; perhaps TRBD2 as D (6 bases). Germline CDR1 and CDR2: SGDLS and YYNGEE. The CDR3 has 13 amino acids. Trimming took off 3 bases at V and 5 bases at J, with 10 bases between the two ends. The CDR3, as DNA: TGTGCCAGCAGCGAGGGGACTGGAGATACGCAGTATTTT. Its protein product is CASSEGTGDTQYF. The variable domain in full, completed from reference TRBV9 and TRBJ2-3, reads DSGVTQTPKHLITATGQRVTLRCSPRSGDLSVYWYQQSLDQGLQFLIQYYNGEERAKGNILERFSAQQFPDLHSELNLSSLELGDSALYFCASSEGTGDTQYFGPGTRLTVL.

The chain is built from TRBV4-1 and TRBJ2-5; 7 bases agree with TRBD1. The V segment lost 0 bases and the J segment 7 bases; nucleotides outside the gene matches: 5. From germline, CDR1 is MGHRA and CDR2 YSYEKL. This CDR3 comprises 14 residues. CDR3 coding DNA: TGCGCCAGCAGCCAAGATCCGGCAGGGGGGACCCAGTACTTC. Translated: CASSQDPAGGTQYF.

The genes are TRBV7-9 and TRBJ2-5, with no clear D. The germline V and J ends were trimmed by 5 bases and 10 bases, with 14 bases remaining between them. The germline V gene encodes CDR1 SEHNR and CDR2 FQNEAQ (reference sequence). The CDR3 has 12 residues. As DNA, the CDR3 is TGTGCCAGCAGCACAAAAGCAGAGGACCAGTACTTC. This encodes CASSTKAEDQYF.

Judged by abundance, this clone is large. V gene TRBV7-9 combines with J gene TRBJ1-4; 9 bases match TRBD1. The germline V gene encodes CDR1 SEHNR and CDR2 FQNEAQ (reference sequence). This CDR3 spans 16 amino acids. The ends lost 5 bases at V and 8 bases at J; junction bases unmatched: 12. The CDR3: CASSRRTGGAREKLFF. CDR3 in DNA: TGTGCCAGCAGCCGCCGCACAGGGGGCGCGCGGGAAAAACTGTTTTTT. The full variable domain, with the rest looked up from reference TRBV7-9 and TRBJ1-4, is DTGVSQNPRHKITKRGQNVTFRCDPISEHNRLYWYRQTLGQGPEFLTYFQNEAQLEKSRLLSDRFSAERPKGSFSTLEIQRTEQGDSAMYLCASSRRTGGAREKLFFGSGTQLSVL.

This chain links TRBV2 with TRBJ2-7, with TRBD1 as a possible D gene (5 bases). Trimming removed 0 bases from V and 0 bases from J, with 12 bases in between. Germline-derived CDR1 and CDR2 are SNHLY and FYNNEI. The CDR3 extends over 16 amino acids. The CDR3 DNA is TGTGCCAGCAGTGAAGCCCGTCTGACAGCCTCCTACGAGCAGTACTTC. Its translation: CASSEARLTASYEQYF.

About this clone: Other DNA sequences in the sample encode the same CDR3. J is TRBJ2-5 and V is TRBV5-4; D remains ambiguous. Trimming pared 2 bases from V and 5 bases from J, leaving 4 bases between. This CDR3 contains 11 residues. Germline-derived CDR1 and CDR2 are SGHNT and YYREEE (reference sequence). The CDR3 DNA follows: TGTGCCAGCAGCTTCGGTGAGACCCAGTACTTC. Translated: CASSFGETQYF. Combining the CDR3 with reference TRBV5-4 and TRBJ2-5 gives the whole variable domain ETGVTQSPTHLIKTRGQQVTLRCSSQSGHNTVSWYQQALGQGPQFIFQYYREEENGRGNFPPRFSGLQFPNYSSELNVNALELDDSALYLCASSFGETQYFGPGTRLLVL.

J is TRBJ2-5 and V is TRBV6-5; 8 nucleotides agree with TRBD1. The DNA matches TRBJ2-7 better at its end, which makes the J call doubtful. The CDR3 extends over 16 amino acids. Per the germline V gene, CDR1 is MNHEY and CDR2 is SVGAGI. CDR3 nucleotides: TGTGCCAGCAGTTCGGGCAGGGGGCGAATCTCCTACGAGCAGTACTTC. Translated: CASSSGRGRISYEQYF.

In its sample, this clone was seen a few times. The rearrangement links TRBV5-4 to TRBJ1-2, with D unclear. Germline V gene sequence: CDR1 SGHNT, CDR2 YYREEE (reference sequence). This CDR3 has 13 residues. V was trimmed by 0 bases and J by 4 bases, leaving 7 bases between them. The CDR3 region has the DNA TGTGCCAGCAGCTTGGCCCTGTTCTATGGCTACACCTTC. It is translated as CASSLALFYGYTF.

This clone has just a few counts. The CDR3 bases are TGCAGCGTAGTGGACATGGAAGAGACCCAGTACTTC. Its protein product is CSVVDMEETQYF. V is TRBV29-1 and J is TRBJ2-5; possible D gene TRBD1, 5 bases. The CDR3 runs 12 residues. Germline assignment: CDR1 SQVTM and CDR2 ANQGSEA. Trimming shortened V by 6 bases and J by 3 bases, and 11 bases separated the two germline ends.

This clone was recorded only once. The chain uses TRBV6-5 and TRBJ1-2; possibly TRBD1 for D (5 bases). This CDR3 region has 13 residues. V gave up 4 bases and J gave up 2 bases, with 8 bases separating them. Germline lookup yields CDR1 MNHEY and CDR2 SVGAGI. The CDR3 loop reads CASSSTENYGYTF. Written as DNA, the CDR3 is TGTGCCAGCAGTTCGACAGAAAACTATGGCTACACCTTC.

The chain employs TRBV19 and TRBJ1-3, with 8 bases that match TRBD1. The CDR3 totals 17 residues. The germline CDR1 and CDR2 sequences are LNHDA and SQIVND (reference sequence). The V gene end was trimmed by 8 bases and the J gene end by 4 bases; junction bases not matched to a gene: 16. The CDR3 sequence is CASVPTDRVYLGNTIYF. The DNA for the CDR3 is TGTGCCAGTGTACCCACGGACAGGGTATATTTAGGAAACACCATATATTTT.

The chain links TRBV5-1 to TRBJ1-1; possibly TRBD1 for D (6 bases). CDR3 length: 15 amino acids. The V end lost 0 bases, the J end lost 4 bases, and 13 bases lay between the germline ends. Germline assignment: CDR1 SGHRS and CDR2 YFSETQ. The CDR3 protein is CASSLAPRGSTEAFF. CDR3 sequence (DNA): TGCGCCAGCAGCTTGGCCCCCAGGGGTAGCACTGAAGCTTTCTTT.

The V gene is TRBV11-2, the J gene TRBJ2-7; D possibly corresponds to TRBD1 (6 bases). CDR1 and CDR2 from the germline V gene are SGHAT and FQNNGV. The CDR3 sequence is 14 residues long. V was trimmed by 2 bases and J by 2 bases, leaving 10 bases between them. CDR3 protein: CASSLWGRAYEQYF. In DNA, the CDR3 is TGTGCCAGCAGCTTATGGGGGCGGGCCTACGAGCAGTACTTC.

V gene TRBV10-3 combines with J gene TRBJ2-2; D not resolved. With 3 bases removed from V and 8 bases from J, the gap between germline ends came to 16 bases. The CDR3 contains 15 residues. The germline gives CDR1 ENHRY, CDR2 SYGVKD. In nucleotides, the CDR3 is TGTGCCATCAGTGACCGCCCGAGTGATGATGGGGAGCTGTTTTTT. It specifies CAISDRPSDDGELFF.

This clone was detected only a few times. The V and J genes are TRBV7-9 and TRBJ2-7; TRBD1 agrees at 9 bases. Germline CDR1 and CDR2: SEHNR and FQNEAQ (reference sequence). V lost 3 bases, J lost 0 bases, and 6 bases stayed unmatched. The CDR3 spans 16 residues. CDR3 amino acids: CASSFPRTGDSYEQYF. DNA for the CDR3: TGTGCCAGCAGCTTTCCAAGGACAGGGGACTCCTACGAGCAGTACTTC. Drawing the rest from reference TRBV7-9 and TRBJ2-7, the complete variable domain is DTGVSQNPRHKITKRGQNVTFRCDPISEHNRLYWYRQTLGQGPEFLTYFQNEAQLEKSRLLSDRFSAERPKGSFSTLEIQRTEQGDSAMYLCASSFPRTGDSYEQYFGPGTRLTVT.

Judged by abundance, this clone is medium-sized (0.01 to 0.1%). J is TRBJ2-7 and V is TRBV27; TRBD1 agrees at 9 bases. V gave up 3 bases and J gave up 6 bases; unmatched junction bases: 9. The CDR3 length is 15 residues. CDR1 and CDR2 from the germline V gene are MNHEY and SMNVEV (reference sequence). CDR3 nucleotide sequence: TGTGCCAGCAGTTTGACCGGGACAGGGCAGGGCGAGCAGTACTTC. Residues: CASSLTGTGQGEQYF.

Judged by abundance, this clone is medium-sized (0.01 to 0.1%). The gene calls are TRBV6-5 and TRBJ1-2; 8 bases are shared with TRBD1. CDR1 is MNHEY, CDR2 SVGAGI, per germline. With 2 bases clipped from V and 9 bases from J, the junction kept 8 bases outside the gene matches. The CDR3 loop spans 14 amino acids. The chain's CDR3 is CASSYVTGGSSYTF. The CDR3 DNA reads as TGTGCCAGCAGTTACGTCACAGGGGGTTCGAGCTACACCTTC.

As to this clone: The same CDR3 also results from other DNA sequences found in this sample. The rearrangement uses TRBV4-1 and TRBJ2-7; 12 bases agree with TRBD1. The germline V gene encodes CDR1 MGHRA and CDR2 YSYEKL. The length of the CDR3 is 15 residues. V trimming: 3 bases; J trimming: 4 bases; junction bases outside the gene matches: 4. CDR3 bases: TGCGCCAGCAGCCAGGGGACAGGGGGCGTTTACGAGCAGTACTTC. Protein: CASSQGTGGVYEQYF.

The chain combines TRBV7-9 with TRBJ1-1; D is unclear. Trimming pared 3 bases from V and 0 bases from J, leaving 8 bases between. Per germline, CDR1 SEHNR and CDR2 FQNEAQ (reference sequence). This CDR3 has 14 residues. CDR3 region: CASSLGGVNTEAFF. DNA for the CDR3: TGTGCCAGCAGCTTGGGAGGAGTGAACACTGAAGCTTTCTTT.

The table lists this clone with a few counts. This chain links TRBV6-5 with TRBJ1-2; D remains unclear. The CDR3 extends over 13 amino acids. The germline CDR1 and CDR2 sequences are MNHEY and SVGAGI. Trimming pared 5 bases from V and 4 bases from J, leaving 11 bases between. CDR3 amino acids: CASSPSPGYGYTF. The CDR3 region has the DNA TGTGCCAGCAGTCCCTCCCCCGGCTATGGCTACACCTTC.

The chain uses TRBV4-3 and TRBJ2-7; 8 nucleotides agree with TRBD1. The V gene end was trimmed by 0 bases and the J gene end by 3 bases; junction bases not matched to a gene: 4. The CDR3 sequence is 15 residues long. Germline CDR1 is LGHNA and CDR2 is YSLEER. CDR3 protein: CASSQDRDRYYEQYF. The CDR3 DNA follows: TGCGCCAGCAGCCAAGATAGGGACAGGTACTACGAGCAGTACTTC.